These T cell receptor beta chains were read from a single sample in a study of blood T cell repertoires in COVID-19. Data came from immunoSEQ multiplex PCR; TCRdb stores just in-frame clones and leaves some out. The sample has 180,000 or so clones; under 85% are singletons. The sequenced sample consisted of peripheral blood. Receptor source: a woman of 80 years or more with acute or convalescent COVID-19. Both conserved end residues are part of each CDR3. Expanded clones get a size class; other rows say once, few or many, or leave the size out.

. TRBJ1-2 TRBV6-6 CASSSGTGVRGYTF
. TRBJ1-4 TRBV6-5 CASSRRHATNEKLFF
. TRBJ2-3 TRBV5-1 CASSLGLARTQDTQYF
. TRBJ2-5 TRBV5-1 CASSPGTGNQETQYF
. TRBJ2-3 TRBV4-1 CASSKGLAGWTSTDTQYF
. TRBJ2-1 TRBV9 CASSGTGASYNEQFF
. TRBJ1-1 TRBV6-5 CASLQGLLNTEAFF
. TRBJ1-1 TRBV20-1 CSASRTGNTEAFF
. TRBJ1-1 TRBV19 CASSPQPGEYTEAFF
. TRBJ2-1 TRBV19 CASALAGADEQFF
. TRBJ2-7 TRBV27 CASSAWETGSYEQYF
. TRBJ1-4 TRBV5-1 CASSPGLGQGNEKLFF
. TRBJ1-2 TRBV5-4 CASSSRGGPSGGYTF
few TRBJ2-2 TRBV9 CASSVELAANTGELFF
. TRBJ2-3 TRBV7-2 CASSLPSGGTDTQYF
. TRBJ2-2 TRBV5-1 CASSGVAGVPGELFF
. TRBJ1-4 TRBV4-1 CASSRTGTSATNEKLFF
. TRBJ1-2 TRBV5-1 CASSLTGADYGYTF
. TRBJ1-4 TRBV5-4 CASSLVGGTNEKLFF
. TRBJ2-3 TRBV5-1 CASSFNAGPTDTQYF
once TRBJ1-6 TRBV5-1 CASRSGNSPLHF
. TRBJ2-4 TRBV14 CASSRSSGGVNIQYF
few TRBJ2-7 TRBV7-9 CASTHSGGRFSYEQYF
. TRBJ1-1 TRBV7-9 CASSLEGAGGEAFF
. TRBJ1-1 TRBV19 CASISGQGSITEAFF
. TRBJ1-5 TRBV12-5 CASGLVRGPSYSNQPQHF
. TRBJ1-2 TRBV30 CAWQLLYGYTF